This T cell receptor beta chain was observed in a study of T cell responses to AZD1222 COVID-19 vaccine. Points from the study as a whole: Targeting of unmutated variant regions was reportedly seen in nearly half of spike-specific TCRs. White British people made up most donors, females outnumbered males, and clonal diversity was possibly underestimated. Once two AZD1222 doses were given, Spike-specific TCR breadth and depth went up.

Deletions cut 1 base from V and 7 bases from J, with 11 bases between. This CDR3 comprises 14 residues. Germline V gene sequence: CDR1 LNHDA, CDR2 SQIVND (reference sequence). Combined were second doses at about 4 or about 12 weeks. With regard to this clone: Antigen unknown.

The assay was immunoSEQ multiplex PCR, and TCRdb's table has in-frame clones only and misses some. In the table there are 150,000 or so clones, 92% of which are singletons. The V call is TRBV19, the J call TRBJ2-1, with D maybe TRBD2 (5 bases). This TCR derives from an adult who received the AZD1222 COVID-19 vaccine. This specimen was peripheral blood, taken 28 days after the second AZD1222 dose. Here the CDR3 DNA reads TGTGCCAGTAGTATAGTAACGGGGTGGAATGAGCAGTTCTTC. This codes for CASSIVTGWNEQFF.